This T cell receptor (beta chain) came from a study of T cell responses to AZD1222 COVID-19 vaccine. Produced via immunoSEQ multiplex PCR; TCRdb's table is partial and in-frame only. The table lists 120,000 or so clones, 75% to 85% of them singletons. This clone was seen a few times. The ends were cut back, 9 bases at V and 0 bases at J, with 12 bases in the middle. The CDR3 has 14 residues. Germline V gene lookup returns CDR1 SGHRS and CDR2 YFSETQ. This sequence joins TRBV5-1 and TRBJ2-2; D call uncertain. This specimen consisted of peripheral blood, obtained 28 days after the second AZD1222 dose. The receptor's source is an adult who received the AZD1222 COVID-19 vaccine. The DNA for the CDR3 is TGCGCCACCACCACGGCAGCGAACACCGGGGAGCTGTTTTTT. This codes for CATTTAANTGELFF. The full variable domain, its missing parts supplied by reference TRBV5-1 and TRBJ2-2, is KAGVTQTPRYLIKTRGQQVTLSCSPISGHRSVSWYQQTPGQGLQFLFEYFSETQRNKGNFPGRFSGRQFSNSRSEMNVSTLELGDSALYLCATTTAANTGELFFGEGSRLTVL.